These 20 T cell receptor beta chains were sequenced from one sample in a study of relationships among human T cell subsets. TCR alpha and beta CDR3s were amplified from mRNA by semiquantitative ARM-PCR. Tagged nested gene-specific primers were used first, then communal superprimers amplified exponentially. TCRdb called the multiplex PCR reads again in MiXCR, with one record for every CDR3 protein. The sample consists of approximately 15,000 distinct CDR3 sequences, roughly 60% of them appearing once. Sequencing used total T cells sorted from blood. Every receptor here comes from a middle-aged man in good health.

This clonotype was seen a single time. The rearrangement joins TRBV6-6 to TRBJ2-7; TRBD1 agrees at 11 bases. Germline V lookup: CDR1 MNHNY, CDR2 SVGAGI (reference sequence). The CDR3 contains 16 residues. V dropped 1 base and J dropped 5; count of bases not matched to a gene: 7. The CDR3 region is CASSYYRGQGVHEQYF. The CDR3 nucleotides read TGTGCCAGCAGTTACTATAGGGGACAGGGGGTACACGAGCAGTACTTC.

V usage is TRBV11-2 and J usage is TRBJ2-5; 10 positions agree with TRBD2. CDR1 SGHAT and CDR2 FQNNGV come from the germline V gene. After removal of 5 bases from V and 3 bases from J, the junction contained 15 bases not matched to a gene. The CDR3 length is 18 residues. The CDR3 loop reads CASSLLFMGLASEETQYF. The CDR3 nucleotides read TGTGCCAGCAGCCTACTCTTTATGGGACTAGCGTCTGAAGAGACCCAGTACTTC.

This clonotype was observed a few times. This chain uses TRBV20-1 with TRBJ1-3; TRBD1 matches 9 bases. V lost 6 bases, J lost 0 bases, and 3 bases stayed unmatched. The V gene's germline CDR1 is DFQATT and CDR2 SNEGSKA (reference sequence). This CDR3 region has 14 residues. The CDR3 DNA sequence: TGCAGTGCACAGGACAGGGGCTCTGGAAACACCATATATTTT. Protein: CSAQDRGSGNTIYF.

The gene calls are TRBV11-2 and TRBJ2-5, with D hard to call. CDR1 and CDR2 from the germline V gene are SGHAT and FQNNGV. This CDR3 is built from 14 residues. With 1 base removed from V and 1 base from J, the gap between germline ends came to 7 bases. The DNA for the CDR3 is TGTGCCAGCAGCTTAGTGGCACCCCAAGAGACCCAGTACTTC. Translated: CASSLVAPQETQYF. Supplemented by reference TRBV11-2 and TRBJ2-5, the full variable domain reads EAGVAQSPRYKIIEKRQSVAFWCNPISGHATLYWYQQILGQGPKLLIQFQNNGVVDDSQLPKDRFSAERLKGVDSTLKIQPAKLEDSAVYLCASSLVAPQETQYFGPGTRLLVL.

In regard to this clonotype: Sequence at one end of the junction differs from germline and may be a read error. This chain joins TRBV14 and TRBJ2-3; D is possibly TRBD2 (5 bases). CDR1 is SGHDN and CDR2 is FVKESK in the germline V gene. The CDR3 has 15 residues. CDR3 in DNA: TGTGCCAGCGGCCAGGCCCTCTCCCGAGGGGATACGCAGTATTTT. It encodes CASGQALSRGDTQYF.

CDR3 loop: CSVVDRVTYEQYF. DNA for the CDR3: TGCAGCGTTGTGGACAGGGTAACCTACGAGCAGTACTTC. The chain couples TRBV29-1 to TRBJ2-7, with TRBD1 matching over 8 bases. With 4 bases clipped from V and 2 bases from J, the junction kept 4 bases outside the gene matches. This CDR3 is 13 amino acids long. Germline values: CDR1 SQVTM, CDR2 ANQGSEA.

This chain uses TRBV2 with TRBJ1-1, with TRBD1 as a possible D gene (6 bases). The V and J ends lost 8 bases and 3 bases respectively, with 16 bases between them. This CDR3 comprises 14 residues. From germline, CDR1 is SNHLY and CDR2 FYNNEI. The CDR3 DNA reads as TGTGCCAGCTCCCAACAGGGATCGGACACTGAAGCTTTCTTT. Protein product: CASSQQGSDTEAFF.

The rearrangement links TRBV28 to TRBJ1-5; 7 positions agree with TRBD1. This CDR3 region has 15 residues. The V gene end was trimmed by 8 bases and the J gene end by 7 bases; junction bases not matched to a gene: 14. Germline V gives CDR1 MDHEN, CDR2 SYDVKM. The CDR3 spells CASCRGLQGGQPQHF. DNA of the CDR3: TGTGCCAGCTGCAGGGGGTTACAGGGCGGGCAGCCCCAGCATTTT.

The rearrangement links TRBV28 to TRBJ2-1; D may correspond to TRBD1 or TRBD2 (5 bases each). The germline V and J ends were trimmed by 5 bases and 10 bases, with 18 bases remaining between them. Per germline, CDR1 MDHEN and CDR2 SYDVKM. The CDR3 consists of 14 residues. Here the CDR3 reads CASSPPGQYKEQFF. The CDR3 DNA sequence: TGTGCCAGCAGTCCCCCGGGGCAGTATAAGGAGCAGTTCTTC.

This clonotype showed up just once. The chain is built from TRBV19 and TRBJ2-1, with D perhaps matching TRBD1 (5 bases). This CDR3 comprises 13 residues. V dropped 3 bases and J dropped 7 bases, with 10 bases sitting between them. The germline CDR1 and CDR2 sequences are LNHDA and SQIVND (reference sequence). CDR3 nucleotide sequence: TGTGCCAGTAGTATTTTACAGGATAATGAGCAGTTCTTC. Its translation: CASSILQDNEQFF.

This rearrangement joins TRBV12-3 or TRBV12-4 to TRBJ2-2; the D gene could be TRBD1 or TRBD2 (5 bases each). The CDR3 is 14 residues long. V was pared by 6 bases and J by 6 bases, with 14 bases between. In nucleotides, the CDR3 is TGTGCCAGCAGCCAGGGTGGAGGCTCCGGGGAGCTGTTTTTT. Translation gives CASSQGGGSGELFF.

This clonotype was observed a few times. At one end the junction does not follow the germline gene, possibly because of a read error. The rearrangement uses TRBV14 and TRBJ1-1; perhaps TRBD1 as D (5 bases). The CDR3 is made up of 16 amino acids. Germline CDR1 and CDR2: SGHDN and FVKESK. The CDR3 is CASSQGPETANTEAFF. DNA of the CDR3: TGTGCCAGCAGCCAAGGCCCGGAGACAGCGAACACTGAGGCTTTCTTT.

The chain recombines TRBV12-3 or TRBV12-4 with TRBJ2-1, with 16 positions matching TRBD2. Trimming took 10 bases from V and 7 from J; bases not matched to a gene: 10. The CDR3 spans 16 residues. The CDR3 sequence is CATQGLAGGLSNEQFF. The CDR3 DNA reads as TGTGCCACCCAGGGACTAGCGGGGGGGCTGAGTAATGAGCAGTTCTTC.

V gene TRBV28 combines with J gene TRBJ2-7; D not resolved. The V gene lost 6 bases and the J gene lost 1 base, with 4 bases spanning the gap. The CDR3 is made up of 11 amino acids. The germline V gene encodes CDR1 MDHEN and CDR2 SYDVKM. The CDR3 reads CASRASYEQYF. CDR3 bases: TGTGCCAGCAGGGCTTCCTACGAGCAGTACTTC.

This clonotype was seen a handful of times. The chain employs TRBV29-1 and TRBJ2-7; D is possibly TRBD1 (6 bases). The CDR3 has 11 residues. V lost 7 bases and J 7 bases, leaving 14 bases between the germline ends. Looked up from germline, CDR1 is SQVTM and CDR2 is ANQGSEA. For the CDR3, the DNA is TGCAGCGCCGGACAGTCCCATGAGCAGTACTTC. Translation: CSAGQSHEQYF.

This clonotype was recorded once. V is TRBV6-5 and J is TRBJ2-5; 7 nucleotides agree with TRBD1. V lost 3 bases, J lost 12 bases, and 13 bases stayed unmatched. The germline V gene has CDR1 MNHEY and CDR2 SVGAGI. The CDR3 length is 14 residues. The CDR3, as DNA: TGTGCCAGCAGTTATTCGGGACAGCTCGAAAGGAAGTACTTC. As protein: CASSYSGQLERKYF.

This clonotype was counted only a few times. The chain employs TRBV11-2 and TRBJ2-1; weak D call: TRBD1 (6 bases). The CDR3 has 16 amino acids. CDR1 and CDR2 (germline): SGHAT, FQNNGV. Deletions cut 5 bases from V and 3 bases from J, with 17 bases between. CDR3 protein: CASSRAGTNDYNEQFF. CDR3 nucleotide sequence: TGTGCCAGCAGCCGGGCCGGGACAAATGACTACAATGAGCAGTTCTTC.

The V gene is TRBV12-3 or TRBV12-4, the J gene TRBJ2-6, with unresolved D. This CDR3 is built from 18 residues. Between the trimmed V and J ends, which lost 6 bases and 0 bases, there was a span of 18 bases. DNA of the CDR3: TGTGCCAGCAGCTCCTTGTGGGGAACCTACTCTGGGGCCAACGTCCTGACTTTC. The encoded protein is CASSSLWGTYSGANVLTF.

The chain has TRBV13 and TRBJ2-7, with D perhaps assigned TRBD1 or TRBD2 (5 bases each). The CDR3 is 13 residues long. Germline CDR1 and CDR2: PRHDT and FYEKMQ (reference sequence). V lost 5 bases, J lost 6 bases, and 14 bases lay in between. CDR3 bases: TGTGCCAGCAGCCCGGGTCCTGGGGGCGAGCAGTACTTC. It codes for CASSPGPGGEQYF.

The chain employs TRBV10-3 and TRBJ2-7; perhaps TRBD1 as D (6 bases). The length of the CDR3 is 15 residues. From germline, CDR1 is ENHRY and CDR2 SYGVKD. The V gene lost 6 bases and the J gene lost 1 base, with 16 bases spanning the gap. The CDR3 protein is CAISSLDSQSYEQYF. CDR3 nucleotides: TGTGCCATCAGCAGCTTGGACAGTCAGTCCTACGAGCAGTACTTC.